This TCR beta chain comes out of a study of early T cells in non-severe SARS-CoV-2 infection. Study-level information: From unsorted whole blood, bulk RNA was sequenced, and the chains remained unpaired.

Study-level results: Reliance on VDJdb matching favored anti-spike CD8 responses; private and CD4 specificities were missed.

This clonotype has ten or more counts. The antigen remains undetermined. Researchers tagged individual cDNA molecules with unique molecular identifiers. TCRdb called the 5' RACE reads again in MiXCR, with one record for every CDR3 protein. The repertoire holds tens of thousands of distinct CDR3 sequences, 5.8% seen once, with 6% to 9% in the top ten. CDR1 is LNHDA, CDR2 SQIVND, per germline (reference sequence). The V end was cut by 6 bases, the J end by 12 bases, with 29 bases between. The CDR3 has 17 amino acids. J is TRBJ1-4 and V is TRBV19; D remains unclear. The sample taken for sequencing was whole blood. The TCR originated in an adult who was a healthcare worker with PCR-confirmed SARS-CoV-2 infection or an uninfected control (not recorded which). Here the CDR3 reads CASRARPAPATFGELFF. Here the CDR3 DNA reads TGTGCCAGTAGGGCACGACCAGCACCCGCCACGTTTGGGGAACTGTTTTTT. The full variable domain, in which reference TRBV19 and TRBJ1-4 provide the parts outside the CDR3, is DGGITQSPKYLFRKEGQNVTLSCEQNLNHDAMYWYRQDPGQGLRLIYYSQIVNDFQKGDIAEGYSVSREKKESFPLTVTSAQKNPTAFYLCASRARPAPATFGELFFGSGTQLSVL.